The 14 T cell receptor beta chains in this list originate from one sample, sequenced in a study of blood T cells in healthy people across ages. Then a second PCR, running roughly 7 to 11 cycles, was carried out with a sample-barcoded 5' primer and a J-beta primer mix. TCRdb itself ran the 5' RACE reads through MiXCR, one entry per CDR3 protein. The sample yields about 1,600,000 distinct CDR3 sequences, approximately 38% seen once. The specimen was blood. The receptors stem from a woman younger than 30 in good health.

V usage is TRBV3-1 and J usage is TRBJ2-5, with a weak D call TRBD1 (6 bases). Germline loops: CDR1 LGHDT, CDR2 YNNKEL (reference sequence). CDR3 size: 15 residues. The ends were cut back, 4 bases at V and 4 bases at J, with 16 bases in the middle. As DNA, the CDR3 is TGTGCCAGCAGCCGAGAGGACTTGGGGGCAGAGACCCAGTACTTC. This codes for CASSREDLGAETQYF.

The chain uses TRBV5-1 and TRBJ2-1; 11 bases align to TRBD2. The V gene end was trimmed by 4 bases and the J gene end by 5 bases; junction bases not matched to a gene: 11. The CDR3 sequence is 17 residues long. CDR1 and CDR2 (germline): SGHRS, YFSETQ. The CDR3 spells CASSPSSGGQLHNEQFF. Here the CDR3 DNA reads TGCGCCAGCAGCCCCTCTAGCGGGGGGCAGCTCCACAATGAGCAGTTCTTC.

A single count supports this clonotype. The V and J genes are TRBV18 and TRBJ2-7; perhaps TRBD2 as D (5 bases). Germline CDR1 is KGHSH and CDR2 is LQKENI. The CDR3 contains 15 residues. V lost 0 bases and J lost 2, with 11 bases in between. This CDR3 is CASSPPQETTYEQYF. The CDR3 DNA is TGTGCCAGCTCACCACCGCAGGAGACTACCTACGAGCAGTACTTC.

The chain joins TRBV4-1 to TRBJ2-3, with D tentatively TRBD2 (5 bases). Trimming pared 2 bases from V and 2 bases from J, leaving 11 bases between. CDR3 length: 15 residues. From germline, CDR1 is MGHRA and CDR2 YSYEKL. The chain's CDR3 is CASSQSSGYTDTQYF. CDR3 in DNA: TGCGCCAGCAGCCAATCGAGCGGATACACAGATACGCAGTATTTT.

V usage is TRBV20-1 and J usage is TRBJ1-2; 8 bases are shared with TRBD1. Germline trimming cut 6 bases from V and 0 bases from J; bases unmatched to any gene: 15. The CDR3 covers 17 residues. CDR1 and CDR2 (germline): DFQATT, SNEGSKA (reference sequence). CDR3 sequence: CSAYGQGRAGANYGYTF. CDR3 nucleotide sequence: TGCAGTGCCTATGGACAGGGACGAGCCGGAGCTAACTATGGCTACACCTTC.

A note on this clonotype: Sequence at one end of the junction differs from germline and may be a read error. The rearrangement joins TRBV25-1 to TRBJ2-3, with 9 bases fitting TRBD2. Germline CDR1 and CDR2: MGHDK and SYGVNS. This CDR3 is built from 19 residues. The CDR3 loop is CTSSARSSGIRAGTDTQYF. CDR3 DNA: TGTACCAGCAGTGCCCGATCTAGCGGGATTCGCGCGGGCACAGATACGCAGTATTTT.

This clonotype is a singleton in its sample. The chain recombines TRBV10-3 with TRBJ1-1; D gene uncertain. The ends were cut back, 10 bases at V and 6 bases at J, with 12 bases in the middle. CDR3 size: 11 residues. Germline V gene sequence: CDR1 ENHRY, CDR2 SYGVKD. CDR3 loop: CATEGGAEAFF. In DNA form, the CDR3 reads TGTGCCACCGAGGGCGGAGCTGAAGCTTTCTTT.

V is TRBV30 and J is TRBJ2-3, with 8 bases lining up with TRBD1. The CDR3 sequence is 14 residues long. Germline V gene sequence: CDR1 GTSNPN, CDR2 SVGIG (reference sequence). V was pared by 4 bases and J by 5 bases, with 8 bases of the junction left unmatched. CDR3 sequence reads: CAWTPQGAEDTQYF. For the CDR3, the DNA is TGTGCCTGGACCCCGCAGGGGGCGGAAGATACGCAGTATTTT.

As regards this clonotype: Its ends do not fully match the called genes, so a read error is possible. The V gene is TRBV5-1, the J gene TRBJ2-3, with 7 bases that match TRBD1. CDR1 is SGHRS and CDR2 is YFSETQ in the germline V gene. The CDR3 has 15 amino acids. CDR3 amino acids: CASSPVGGWTGTQYF. In nucleotides, the CDR3 is TGCGCCAGCAGCCCGGTCGGCGGGTGGACAGGTACGCAGTATTTT.

The J gene is TRBJ2-7, the V gene TRBV5-6; 8 bases map to TRBD2. The CDR3 runs 16 residues. The V gene's germline CDR1 is SGHDT and CDR2 YYEEEE. V was pared by 4 bases and J by 7 bases, with 16 bases of the junction left unmatched. Here the CDR3 DNA reads TGTGCCAGCAGCAATTACCAACTAGCGGTATACAATGAGCAGTACTTC. Translated: CASSNYQLAVYNEQYF.

V is TRBV4-2 and J is TRBJ2-2; D is ambiguous. This CDR3 contains 11 residues. From germline, CDR1 is LGHNA and CDR2 YNFKEQ. The ends were cut back, 7 bases at V and 8 bases at J, with 8 bases in the middle. The CDR3 region is CASTATGELFF. As DNA, the CDR3 is TGTGCCAGCACCGCGACGGGGGAGCTGTTTTTT.

This clonotype was seen a few times. The chain carries TRBV3-1 and TRBJ2-2, with 7 bases fitting TRBD1. This CDR3 spans 15 amino acids. Germline CDR1 and CDR2: LGHDT and YNNKEL (reference sequence). J gave up 2 bases and V 2 bases, and 2 bases lay outside the gene matches. The chain's CDR3 is CASSQRGGNTGELFF. The CDR3, as DNA: TGTGCCAGCAGCCAAAGAGGGGGCAACACCGGGGAGCTGTTTTTT.

This chain connects TRBV5-4 to TRBJ2-5, with TRBD2 matching 12 bases. The length of the CDR3 is 13 residues. Germline loops: CDR1 SGHNT, CDR2 YYREEE (reference sequence). With 4 bases clipped from V and 11 bases from J, the junction kept 6 bases outside the gene matches. The CDR3 sequence: CASSTGLAGIQYF. CDR3 DNA: TGTGCCAGCAGCACAGGACTAGCGGGGATACAGTACTTC.

The chain employs TRBV12-3 or TRBV12-4 and TRBJ1-5; D may be TRBD1 (6 bases). This CDR3 has 15 amino acids. V gave up 3 bases and J gave up 0 bases, with 9 bases separating them. This chain's CDR3 is CASSLTGNSNQPQHF. CDR3 nucleotide sequence: TGTGCCAGCAGTTTGACAGGCAATAGCAATCAGCCCCAGCATTTT.